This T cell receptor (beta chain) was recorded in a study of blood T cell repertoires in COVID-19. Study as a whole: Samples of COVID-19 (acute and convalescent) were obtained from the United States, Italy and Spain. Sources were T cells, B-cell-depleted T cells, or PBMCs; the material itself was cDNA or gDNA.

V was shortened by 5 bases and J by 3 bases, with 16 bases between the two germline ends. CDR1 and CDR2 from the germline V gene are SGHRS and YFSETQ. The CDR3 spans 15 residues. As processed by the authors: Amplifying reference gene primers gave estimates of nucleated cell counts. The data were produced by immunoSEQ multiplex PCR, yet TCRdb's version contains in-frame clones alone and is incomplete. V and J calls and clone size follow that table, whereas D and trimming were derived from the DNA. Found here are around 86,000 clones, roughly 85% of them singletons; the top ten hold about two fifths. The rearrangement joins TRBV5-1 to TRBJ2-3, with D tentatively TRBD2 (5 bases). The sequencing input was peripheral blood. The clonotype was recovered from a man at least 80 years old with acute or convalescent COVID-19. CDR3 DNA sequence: TGCGCCAGCAGGTGGGGAGAAACAATGACAGATACGCAGTATTTT. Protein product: CASRWGETMTDTQYF. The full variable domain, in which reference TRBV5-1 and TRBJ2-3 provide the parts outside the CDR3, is KAGVTQTPRYLIKTRGQQVTLSCSPISGHRSVSWYQQTPGQGLQFLFEYFSETQRNKGNFPGRFSGRQFSNSRSEMNVSTLELGDSALYLCASRWGETMTDTQYFGPGTRLTVL.